Listed below are T cell receptor beta chains from one sample, sequenced in a study of CD8 T cells in ankylosing spondylitis. TCRdb reanalysed the 5' RACE reads using MiXCR and keeps one entry per CDR3 protein. The top ten clones hold about 31% of a sample with under 30,000 distinct CDR3 sequences, 7.9% of them seen once. Sequenced sample: blood. The receptors derive from a male donor with ankylosing spondylitis or in good health (not recorded which). CDR3s include the opening cysteine and the closing phenylalanine or tryptophan. The D gene is left open where the match is weak. The listing skips clone size in some rows; elsewhere it reads once, few, many or a size class.

cdr3_aa	cdr3_nt	clone_size	v_call	d_call	j_call
CASSRASSYNEQFF	TGTGCCAGCAGCCGGGCCAGCTCCTACAATGAGCAGTTCTTC	few	TRBV7-2	.	TRBJ2-1
CASSVGLAVPYEQYF	TGCGCCAGCAGCGTGGGACTAGCGGTCCCCTACGAGCAGTACTTC	few	TRBV4-1	TRBD2	TRBJ2-7
CAISESGPMETQYF	TGTGCCATCAGTGAGTCAGGACCTATGGAAACCCAGTACTTC	few	TRBV10-3	.	TRBJ2-5
CSVSGGSRTGELFF	TGCAGCGTTTCAGGGGGAAGCCGCACCGGGGAGCTGTTTTTT	medium-sized	TRBV29-1	TRBD1	TRBJ2-2
CASTYRGGGNEQFF	TGTGCCAGCACCTACAGGGGGGGAGGCAATGAGCAGTTCTTC	medium-sized	TRBV12-3/TRBV12-4	.	TRBJ2-1
CASSLGTSGTDTQYF	TGTGCTAGCAGCTTAGGAACTAGCGGCACAGATACGCAGTATTTT	few	TRBV7-7	TRBD2	TRBJ2-3
CASKAGGDNEQFF	TGTGCCAGCAAAGCGGGGGGGGACAATGAGCAGTTCTTC	.	TRBV6-2/TRBV6-3	TRBD2	TRBJ2-1
CASSFLGQANSPLHF	TGTGCCAGCAGTTTTTTAGGTCAGGCTAATTCACCCCTCCACTTT	few	TRBV12-3/TRBV12-4	.	TRBJ1-6
CATSRGDRFFKETQYF	TGTGCCACCTCCAGAGGGGACAGGTTCTTCAAAGAGACCCAGTACTTC	.	TRBV24-1	TRBD1	TRBJ2-5
CASSSGLAGGPGEQYF	TGTGCCAGCAGTTCGGGACTAGCGGGAGGGCCGGGAGAGCAGTACTTC	many	TRBV27	TRBD2	TRBJ2-7
CASMGEWAYEQYF	TGTGCCAGCATGGGAGAATGGGCCTACGAGCAGTACTTC	.	TRBV6-2/TRBV6-3	.	TRBJ2-7
CASSVVGTGELFF	TGTGCCAGCAGCGTAGTGGGGACCGGGGAGCTGTTTTTT	.	TRBV9	.	TRBJ2-2
CASSHVPGELFF	TGTGCCAGCAGCCACGTCCCCGGGGAGCTGTTTTTT	.	TRBV7-8	.	TRBJ2-2
CASSPPLGKQIF	TGTGCCAGCAGTCCCCCCCTCGGGAAGCAGATCTTC	.	TRBV6-2/TRBV6-3	.	TRBJ2-1
CASRVRNTGELFF	TGTGCCAGCCGCGTCCGGAACACCGGGGAGCTGTTTTTT	.	TRBV7-7	.	TRBJ2-2
CASSLRLAVGELFF	TGTGCCAGCAGTTTACGTCTAGCGGTCGGGGAGCTGTTTTTT	few	TRBV12-3/TRBV12-4	TRBD2	TRBJ2-2
CASSGNEQYF	TGCGCCAGCAGTGGTAACGAGCAGTACTTC	few	TRBV10-2	.	TRBJ2-7
CASRPPPRGVNTGELFF	TGCGCCAGCAGGCCTCCCCCGCGTGGGGTTAACACCGGGGAGCTGTTTTTT	.	TRBV5-1	.	TRBJ2-2
CASRPGRMSYEQYF	TGTGCCAGCAGACCAGGACGGATGTCCTACGAGCAGTACTTC	many	TRBV28	.	TRBJ2-7
CASSWGSGIQETQYF	TGTGCCAGCAGCTGGGGTTCCGGGATTCAAGAGACCCAGTACTTC	.	TRBV11-2	.	TRBJ2-5
CSARPRAWANTEAFF	TGCAGTGCTAGACCCCGGGCGTGGGCGAACACTGAAGCTTTCTTT	few	TRBV20-1	.	TRBJ1-1
CASSQDNTNTGELFF	TGCGCCAGCAGCCAAGACAACACGAACACCGGGGAGCTGTTTTTT	many	TRBV4-3	.	TRBJ2-2
CSAETSGWGDTQYF	TGCAGTGCTGAGACTAGCGGGTGGGGGGATACGCAGTATTTT	.	TRBV20-1	TRBD2	TRBJ2-3
CSAWGQGATDTQYF	TGCAGCGCCTGGGGACAGGGGGCCACAGATACGCAGTATTTT	.	TRBV29-1	TRBD1	TRBJ2-3
CASSLTSVGYNEQFF	TGTGCCAGCAGCCTAACTAGCGTGGGCTACAATGAGCAGTTCTTC	many	TRBV7-2	TRBD2	TRBJ2-1
CASSWAGRTDTQYF	TGCGCCAGCAGTTGGGCGGGACGCACAGATACGCAGTATTTT	few	TRBV10-2	.	TRBJ2-3
CASSRTSVTGELFF	TGTGCCAGCAGCCGGACTAGTGTCACCGGGGAGCTGTTTTTT	many	TRBV7-8	TRBD2	TRBJ2-2
CSAREDTNTEAFF	TGCAGTGCTAGAGAGGATACGAACACTGAAGCTTTCTTT	many	TRBV20-1	.	TRBJ1-1
CASTLGGRANTGELFF	TGTGCCAGCACCTTGGGCGGACGCGCGAACACCGGGGAGCTGTTTTTT	.	TRBV28	.	TRBJ2-2
CASSSGLAGGTDTQYF	TGTGCCAGCAGCTCCGGACTAGCGGGGGGCACAGATACGCAGTATTTT	many	TRBV7-6	TRBD2	TRBJ2-3
CSVEGQGEVYEQYF	TGCAGCGTTGAAGGACAGGGTGAGGTCTACGAGCAGTACTTC	few	TRBV29-1	TRBD1	TRBJ2-7
CASSFQGHEQFF	TGCGCCAGCAGCTTTCAGGGCCATGAGCAGTTCTTC	many	TRBV5-1	.	TRBJ2-1
CASSLGQANYGYTF	TGTGCCAGCAGCCTGGGACAGGCGAACTATGGCTACACCTTC	many	TRBV5-5	TRBD1	TRBJ1-2
CASSDGWQQPQHF	TGCGCCAGCAGTGATGGATGGCAGCAGCCCCAGCATTTT	.	TRBV10-2	.	TRBJ1-5
CSVGTSNRETQYF	TGCAGCGTTGGGACATCGAATAGGGAGACCCAGTACTTC	few	TRBV29-1	.	TRBJ2-5
CASSNPRSNTGELFF	TGTGCCAGCAGCAATCCCCGGTCGAACACCGGGGAGCTGTTTTTT	few	TRBV21-1	.	TRBJ2-2
CASSLGDSLTYEQYF	TGCGCCAGCAGCCTAGGGGACAGCTTGACCTACGAGCAGTACTTC	few	TRBV4-3	TRBD1	TRBJ2-7
CSVAKGLEAEAFF	TGCAGCGTTGCAAAGGGCCTTGAGGCTGAAGCTTTCTTT	few	TRBV29-1	.	TRBJ1-1
CASSLVGTSSTDTQYF	TGTGCCAGCAGTTTGGTGGGGACCTCTAGCACAGATACGCAGTATTTT	.	TRBV27	.	TRBJ2-3
CASSAKKTNIQYF	TGTGCCAGCAGCGCCAAAAAAACAAACATTCAGTACTTC	few	TRBV6-6	.	TRBJ2-4
CASSIMVLGVGDEQFF	TGTGCCAGCAGCATAATGGTTTTGGGAGTCGGGGATGAGCAGTTCTTC	many	TRBV7-3	.	TRBJ2-1
CSVGQGANTEAFF	TGCAGCGTAGGACAGGGGGCGAACACTGAAGCTTTCTTT	few	TRBV29-1	TRBD1	TRBJ1-1
CSASGTSGWDYEQYF	TGCAGTGCTAGCGGGACTAGCGGATGGGACTACGAGCAGTACTTC	.	TRBV20-1	TRBD2	TRBJ2-7
CASSLQEPATEAFF	TGTGCCAGCAGCTTGCAGGAACCCGCTACTGAAGCTTTCTTT	few	TRBV5-5	.	TRBJ1-1
CASSFRLYEQYF	TGTGCCAGCAGTTTTCGGCTCTACGAGCAGTACTTC	many	TRBV28	.	TRBJ2-7
CASSLSARGTDTQYF	TGTGCCAGCAGTTTAAGCGCCAGAGGCACAGATACGCAGTATTTT	.	TRBV28	.	TRBJ2-3
CSVETGWNIQYF	TGCAGCGTTGAAACAGGGTGGAACATTCAGTACTTC	medium-sized	TRBV29-1	.	TRBJ2-4
CASSWGGGRGTDTQYF	TGTGCCAGCAGCTGGGGAGGCGGGAGGGGCACAGATACGCAGTATTTT	many	TRBV7-2	TRBD2	TRBJ2-3
CASRPRQGRTDTQYF	TGTGCCAGCAGACCGAGACAGGGACGGACAGATACGCAGTATTTT	.	TRBV2	TRBD1	TRBJ2-3
CASSFSASSADTQYF	TGTGCCAGCAGCTTCTCGGCTAGCAGCGCAGATACGCAGTATTTT	.	TRBV7-2	.	TRBJ2-3